Shown below are 9 T cell receptor beta chains from a single sample sequenced in a study of cytomegalovirus exposure and HLA in healthy donors. Profiling relied on immunoSEQ multiplex PCR, and the TCRdb table lists in-frame clones only, not all of them. The repertoire includes 110,000 or so clones, about 83% of them detected once, and around 1.9% sits in the top ten. Sequences were obtained from PBMCs. The receptors originated from a woman in her twenties or thirties in good health and CMV-seronegative.

This chain links TRBV27 with TRBJ1-1; perhaps TRBD1 as D (5 bases). Germline assignment: CDR1 MNHEY and CDR2 SMNVEV (reference sequence). The CDR3 consists of 14 residues. V was clipped by 3 bases and J by 5 bases, with 13 bases between them. Here the CDR3 reads CASSFSGGLTEAFF. The DNA of the CDR3 is TGTGCCAGCAGTTTCTCGGGGGGGTTAACTGAAGCTTTCTTT.

This sequence joins TRBV2 and TRBJ2-5; TRBD2 is a possible D gene (6 bases). The CDR3 is made up of 12 amino acids. The germline V gene has CDR1 SNHLY and CDR2 FYNNEI. V dropped 6 bases and J dropped 5 bases, with 10 bases sitting between them. The CDR3 region is CASRLATETQYF. The DNA of the CDR3 is TGTGCCAGCAGACTAGCCACGGAGACCCAGTACTTC.

The V gene is TRBV5-6, the J gene TRBJ1-5; tentatively, D is TRBD1 (5 bases). Trimming removed 4 bases from V and 1 base from J, with 9 bases in between. The CDR3 consists of 14 residues. Germline values: CDR1 SGHDT, CDR2 YYEEEE. The CDR3 DNA sequence: TGTGCCAGCAGCGTTTCAGGGAGCAATCAGCCCCAGCATTTT. Amino acids: CASSVSGSNQPQHF.

This sequence joins TRBV12-5 and TRBJ2-7, with D possibly matching TRBD1 (7 bases). The length of the CDR3 is 15 residues. CDR1 and CDR2 from the germline V gene are LGHNT and FRNRAP. Trimming took 2 bases from V and 2 from J, leaving 13 bases between them. CDR3 protein: CASGLWGRGAYEQYF. CDR3 bases: TGTGCTAGTGGTTTGTGGGGCAGGGGGGCCTACGAGCAGTACTTC. Variable domain in full (rest from reference TRBV12-5 and TRBJ2-7): DARVTQTPRHKVTEMGQEVTMRCQPILGHNTVFWYRQTMMQGLELLAYFRNRAPLDDSGMPKDRFSAEMPDATLATLKIQPSEPRDSAVYFCASGLWGRGAYEQYFGPGTRLTVT.

This sequence joins TRBV5-4 and TRBJ2-3; 10 bases match TRBD2. CDR3 size: 15 residues. Germline trimming cut 6 bases from V and 2 bases from J; bases unmatched to any gene: 6. The germline V gene encodes CDR1 SGHNT and CDR2 YYREEE (reference sequence). The CDR3 bases are TGTGCCAGCAACCCAGCGGGGGGGAACACAGATACGCAGTATTTT. Protein product: CASNPAGGNTDTQYF.

The chain recombines TRBV25-1 with TRBJ2-3, with 10 bases that match TRBD2. V was pared by 3 bases and J by 0 bases, with 9 bases of the junction left unmatched. Per the germline V gene, CDR1 is MGHDK and CDR2 is SYGVNS. The length of the CDR3 is 18 residues. CDR3: CASSDASGGRHSTDTQYF. For the CDR3, the DNA is TGTGCCAGCAGTGATGCTAGCGGGGGCCGACATAGCACAGATACGCAGTATTTT.

The chain links TRBV7-9 to TRBJ2-7, with D perhaps matching TRBD1 (5 bases). The V end lost 5 bases, the J end lost 2 bases, and 16 bases lay between the germline ends. Germline-derived CDR1 and CDR2 are SEHNR and FQNEAQ (reference sequence). The CDR3 covers 15 residues. The DNA of the CDR3 is TGTGCCAGCAGCCCCCTAATGCAGGGCCCCTACGAGCAGTACTTC. This translates into CASSPLMQGPYEQYF. The whole variable domain, filled in from reference TRBV7-9 and TRBJ2-7, reads DTGVSQNPRHKITKRGQNVTFRCDPISEHNRLYWYRQTLGQGPEFLTYFQNEAQLEKSRLLSDRFSAERPKGSFSTLEIQRTEQGDSAMYLCASSPLMQGPYEQYFGPGTRLTVT.

The rearrangement joins TRBV6-5 to TRBJ1-5; D not certain. This CDR3 region has 13 residues. Per the germline V gene, CDR1 is MNHEY and CDR2 is SVGAGI. Trimming shortened V by 3 bases and J by 4 bases, and 7 bases separated the two germline ends. This CDR3 reads CASSYLENQPQHF. DNA of the CDR3: TGTGCCAGCAGTTATTTGGAGAATCAGCCCCAGCATTTT.

This rearrangement joins TRBV7-2 to TRBJ2-1; unclear D gene. The germline gives CDR1 SGHTA, CDR2 FQGNSA. The ends were cut back, 4 bases at V and 5 bases at J, with 6 bases in the middle. The CDR3 sequence is 12 residues long. CDR3 region: CASSYNHNEQFF. For the CDR3, the DNA is TGTGCCAGCAGCTACAACCACAATGAGCAGTTCTTC.